This TCR beta chain was captured by sequencing in a study of T cells in Graves' hyperthyroidism and ophthalmopathy. There are many counts of this clonotype. No antigen is known for it. RNA transcripts gave rise to amplified TCR beta CDR3 regions. A first-round RT-PCR of the TCR CDR3 used the HTBI primer set. TCRdb redid the calling of the multiplex PCR reads with MiXCR, one entry per CDR3 protein. This sample has just over 550,000 distinct CDR3 sequences, with about 43% found just once. Study-wide results and limits: Stable hyperthyroidism was told apart from ophthalmopathy by a model built on 13 V-J features. The model predicted ophthalmopathy a median about 6.6 months before onset.

Germline CDR1 is ENHRY and CDR2 is SYGVKD. This CDR3 is built from 14 residues. Trimming removed 7 bases from V and 7 bases from J, with 14 bases in between. Sequenced: peripheral blood or thyroid tissue (not recorded which). This chain connects TRBV10-3 to TRBJ1-6; tentatively, D is TRBD1 (5 bases). This sequence was found in a woman aged 18-29 years with Graves' hyperthyroidism. The CDR3 spells CAITGTRTNSPLHF. CDR3 sequence (DNA): TGTGCCATCACGGGGACCAGGACGAATTCACCCCTCCACTTT.